This T cell receptor (beta chain) was observed in a study of blood T cell repertoires in COVID-19. Study-wide background: Acute and convalescent COVID-19 specimens originated in the United States, Italy and Spain. Nucleic acid was either cDNA or gDNA, and it came from T cells, B-cell-depleted T cells, or PBMCs.

Study processing details: Reference gene primer amplification gave nucleated cell count estimates. Profiling relied on immunoSEQ multiplex PCR, and the TCRdb table lists in-frame clones only, not all of them. Clone size and V and J calls were adopted from that table, with D and trimming inferred from the DNA. The data contain around 97,000 clones, more than 70% of them singletons. V gave up 7 bases and J gave up 1 base, with 13 bases separating them. Germline V CDR1 and CDR2: MNHEY, SVGAGI. The CDR3 consists of 14 residues. Sequencing was performed on peripheral blood. This TCR came from a woman of 80 years or more in a cohort sampled during active COVID-19. The rearrangement joins TRBV6-5 to TRBJ1-1; D gene unclear. The DNA for the CDR3 is TGTGCCAGCAACCCCTCGGGGAGGAACACTGAAGCTTTCTTT. It is translated as CASNPSGRNTEAFF.